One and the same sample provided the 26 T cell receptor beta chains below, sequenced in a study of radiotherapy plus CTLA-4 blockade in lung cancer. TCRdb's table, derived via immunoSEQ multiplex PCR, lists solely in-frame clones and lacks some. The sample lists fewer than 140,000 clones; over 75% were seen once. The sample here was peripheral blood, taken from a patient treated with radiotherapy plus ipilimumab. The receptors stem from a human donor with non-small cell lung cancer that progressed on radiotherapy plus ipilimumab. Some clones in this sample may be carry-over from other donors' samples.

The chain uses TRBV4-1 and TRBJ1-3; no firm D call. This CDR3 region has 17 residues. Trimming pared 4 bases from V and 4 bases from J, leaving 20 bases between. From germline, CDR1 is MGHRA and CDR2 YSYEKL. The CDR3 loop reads CASSPLHNSWIGNTIYF. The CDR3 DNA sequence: TGCGCCAGCAGCCCTCTACACAACTCTTGGATCGGAAACACCATATATTTT.

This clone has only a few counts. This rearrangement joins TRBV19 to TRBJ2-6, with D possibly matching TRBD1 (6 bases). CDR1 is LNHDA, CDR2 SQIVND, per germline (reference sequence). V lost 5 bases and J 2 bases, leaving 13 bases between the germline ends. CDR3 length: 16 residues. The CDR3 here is CASSGTQGTGANVLTF. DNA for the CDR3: TGTGCCAGTAGTGGAACACAGGGAACTGGGGCCAACGTCCTGACTTTC.

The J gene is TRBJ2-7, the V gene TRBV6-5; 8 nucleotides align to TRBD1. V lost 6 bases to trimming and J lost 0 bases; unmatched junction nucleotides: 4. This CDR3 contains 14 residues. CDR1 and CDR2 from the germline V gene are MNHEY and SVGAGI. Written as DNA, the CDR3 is TGTGCCAGCAGAAGGGACAGGAGCTCCTACGAGCAGTACTTC. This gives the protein CASRRDRSSYEQYF.

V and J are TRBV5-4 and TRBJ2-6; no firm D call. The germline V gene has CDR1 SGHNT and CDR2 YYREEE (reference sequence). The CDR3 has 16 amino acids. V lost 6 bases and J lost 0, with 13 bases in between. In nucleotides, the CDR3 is TGTGCCAGCAACAACATCCCGACCTCTGGGGCCAACGTCCTGACTTTC. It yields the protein CASNNIPTSGANVLTF.

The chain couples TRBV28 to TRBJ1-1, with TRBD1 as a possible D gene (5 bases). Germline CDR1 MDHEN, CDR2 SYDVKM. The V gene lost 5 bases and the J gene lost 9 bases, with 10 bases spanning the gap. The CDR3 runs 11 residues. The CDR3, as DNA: TGTGCCAGCAGTCAGACAGACAAAGCTTTCTTT. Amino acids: CASSQTDKAFF.

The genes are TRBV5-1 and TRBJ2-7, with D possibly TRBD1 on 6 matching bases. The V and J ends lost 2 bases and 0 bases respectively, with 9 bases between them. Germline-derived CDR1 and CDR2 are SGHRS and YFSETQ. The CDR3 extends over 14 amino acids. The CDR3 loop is CASSLQGSSYEQYF. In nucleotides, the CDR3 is TGCGCCAGCAGCTTACAGGGTTCCTCCTACGAGCAGTACTTC. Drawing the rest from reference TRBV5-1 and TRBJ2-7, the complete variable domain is KAGVTQTPRYLIKTRGQQVTLSCSPISGHRSVSWYQQTPGQGLQFLFEYFSETQRNKGNFPGRFSGRQFSNSRSEMNVSTLELGDSALYLCASSLQGSSYEQYFGPGTRLTVT.

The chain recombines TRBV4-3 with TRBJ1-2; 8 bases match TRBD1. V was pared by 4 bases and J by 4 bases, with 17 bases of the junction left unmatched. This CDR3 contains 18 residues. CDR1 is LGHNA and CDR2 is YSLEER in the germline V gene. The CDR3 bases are TGCGCCAGCAGCCCCAACAGAGGACTAGGACAGGGAGGCTATGGCTACACCTTC. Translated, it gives CASSPNRGLGQGGYGYTF.

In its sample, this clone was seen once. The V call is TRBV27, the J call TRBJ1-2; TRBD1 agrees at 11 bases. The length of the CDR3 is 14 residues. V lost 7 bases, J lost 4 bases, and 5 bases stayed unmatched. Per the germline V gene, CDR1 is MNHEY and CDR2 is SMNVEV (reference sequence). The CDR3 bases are TGTGCCAGCACGCGGACAGGGGGCTTCTATGGCTACACCTTC. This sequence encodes CASTRTGGFYGYTF.

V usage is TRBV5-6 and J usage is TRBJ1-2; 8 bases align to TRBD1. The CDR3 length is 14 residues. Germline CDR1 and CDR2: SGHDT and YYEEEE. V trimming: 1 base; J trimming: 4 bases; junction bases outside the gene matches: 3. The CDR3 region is CASSLQGASYGYTF. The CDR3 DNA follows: TGTGCCAGCAGCTTGCAGGGGGCGTCCTATGGCTACACCTTC. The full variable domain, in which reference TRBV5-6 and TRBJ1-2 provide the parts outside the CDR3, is DAGVTQSPTHLIKTRGQQVTLRCSPKSGHDTVSWYQQALGQGPQFIFQYYEEEERQRGNFPDRFSGHQFPNYSSELNVNALLLGDSALYLCASSLQGASYGYTFGSGTRLTVV.

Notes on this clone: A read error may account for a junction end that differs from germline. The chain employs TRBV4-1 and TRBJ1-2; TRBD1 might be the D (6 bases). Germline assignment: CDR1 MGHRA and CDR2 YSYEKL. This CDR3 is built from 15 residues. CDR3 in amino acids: CASNQLPVGGYGYTF. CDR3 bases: TGCGCCAGCAACCAACTCCCCGTAGGGGGCTATGGCTACACCTTC.

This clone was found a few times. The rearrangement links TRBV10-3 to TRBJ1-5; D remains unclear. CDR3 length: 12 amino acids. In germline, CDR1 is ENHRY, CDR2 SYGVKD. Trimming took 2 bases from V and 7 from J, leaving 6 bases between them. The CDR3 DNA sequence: TGTGCCATCAGTGAGCGTAAGCAGCCCCAGCATTTT. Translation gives CAISERKQPQHF.

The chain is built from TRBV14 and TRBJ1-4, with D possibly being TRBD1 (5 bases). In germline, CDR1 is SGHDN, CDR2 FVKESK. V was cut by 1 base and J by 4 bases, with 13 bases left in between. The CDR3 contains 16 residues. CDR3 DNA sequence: TGTGCCAGCAGCCAAGGGGGGAAGGGTTTTAATGAAAAACTGTTTTTT. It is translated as CASSQGGKGFNEKLFF.

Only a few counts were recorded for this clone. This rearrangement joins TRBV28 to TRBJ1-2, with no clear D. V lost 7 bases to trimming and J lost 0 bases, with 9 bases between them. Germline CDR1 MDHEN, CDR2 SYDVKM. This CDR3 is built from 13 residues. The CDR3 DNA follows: TGTGCCAGCACCACCGGCTCTAACTATGGCTACACCTTC. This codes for CASTTGSNYGYTF.

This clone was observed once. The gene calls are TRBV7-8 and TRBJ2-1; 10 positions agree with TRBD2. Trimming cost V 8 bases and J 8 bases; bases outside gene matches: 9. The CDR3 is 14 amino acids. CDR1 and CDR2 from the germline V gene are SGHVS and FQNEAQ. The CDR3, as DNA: TGTGCCAGCGGGCTAGCGGGGGATTTCTATGAGCAGTTCTTC. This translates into CASGLAGDFYEQFF.

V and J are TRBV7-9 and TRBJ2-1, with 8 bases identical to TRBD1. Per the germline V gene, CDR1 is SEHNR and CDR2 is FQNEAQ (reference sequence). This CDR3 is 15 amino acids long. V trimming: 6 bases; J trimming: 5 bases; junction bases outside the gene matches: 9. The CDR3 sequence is CASRGPGQANNEQFF. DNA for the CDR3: TGTGCCAGCAGAGGACCGGGACAGGCAAACAATGAGCAGTTCTTC.

CDR3 protein: CASSPHLADFSYEQYF. CDR3 DNA: TGCGCCAGCAGCCCTCATCTAGCGGACTTCTCCTACGAGCAGTACTTC. This chain uses TRBV4-3 with TRBJ2-7; 7 positions match TRBD2. The CDR3 runs 16 residues. The V and J ends lost 4 bases and 0 bases, in that order; junction bases with no gene match: 9. The germline V gene has CDR1 LGHNA and CDR2 YSLEER.

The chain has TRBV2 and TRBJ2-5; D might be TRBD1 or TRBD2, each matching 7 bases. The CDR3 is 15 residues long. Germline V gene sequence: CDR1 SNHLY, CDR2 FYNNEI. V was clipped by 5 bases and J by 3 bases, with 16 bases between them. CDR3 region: CASSFDREGEETQYF. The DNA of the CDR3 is TGTGCCAGCAGTTTCGACAGGGAGGGAGAAGAGACCCAGTACTTC.

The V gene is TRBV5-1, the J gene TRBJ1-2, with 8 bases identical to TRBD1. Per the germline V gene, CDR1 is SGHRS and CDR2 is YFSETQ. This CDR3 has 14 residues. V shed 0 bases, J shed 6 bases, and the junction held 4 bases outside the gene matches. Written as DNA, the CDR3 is TGCGCCAGCAGCTTGGTACAGACAGGGGATGGCTACACCTTC. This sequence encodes CASSLVQTGDGYTF.

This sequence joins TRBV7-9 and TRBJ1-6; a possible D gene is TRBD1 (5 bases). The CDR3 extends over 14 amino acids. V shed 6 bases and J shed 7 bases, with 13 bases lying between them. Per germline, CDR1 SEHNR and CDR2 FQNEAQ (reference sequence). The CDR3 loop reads CASRPDSSNSPLHF. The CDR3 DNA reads TGTGCCAGCAGACCCGACAGTTCGAATTCACCCCTCCACTTT. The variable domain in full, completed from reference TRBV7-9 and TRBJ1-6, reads DTGVSQNPRHKITKRGQNVTFRCDPISEHNRLYWYRQTLGQGPEFLTYFQNEAQLEKSRLLSDRFSAERPKGSFSTLEIQRTEQGDSAMYLCASRPDSSNSPLHFGNGTRLTVT.

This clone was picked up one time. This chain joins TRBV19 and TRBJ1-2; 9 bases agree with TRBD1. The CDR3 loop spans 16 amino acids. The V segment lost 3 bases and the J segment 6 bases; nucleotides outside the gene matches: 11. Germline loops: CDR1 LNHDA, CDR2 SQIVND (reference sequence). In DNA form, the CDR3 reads TGTGCCAGTAGTATCCTTAACAGGGGGCGCGGGCATGGCTACACCTTC. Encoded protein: CASSILNRGRGHGYTF.

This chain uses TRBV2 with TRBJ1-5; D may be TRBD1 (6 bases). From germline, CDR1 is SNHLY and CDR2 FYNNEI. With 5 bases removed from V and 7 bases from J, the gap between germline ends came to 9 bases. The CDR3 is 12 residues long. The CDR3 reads CASSTTGQPQHF. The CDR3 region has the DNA TGTGCCAGCAGTACTACAGGGCAGCCCCAGCATTTT.

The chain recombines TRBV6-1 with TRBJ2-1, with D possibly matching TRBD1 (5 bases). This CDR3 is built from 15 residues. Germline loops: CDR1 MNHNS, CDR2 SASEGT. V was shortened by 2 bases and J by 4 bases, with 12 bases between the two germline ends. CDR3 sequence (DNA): TGTGCCAGCAGTGAACTGGACATCCCGTACAATGAGCAGTTCTTC. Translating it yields CASSELDIPYNEQFF.

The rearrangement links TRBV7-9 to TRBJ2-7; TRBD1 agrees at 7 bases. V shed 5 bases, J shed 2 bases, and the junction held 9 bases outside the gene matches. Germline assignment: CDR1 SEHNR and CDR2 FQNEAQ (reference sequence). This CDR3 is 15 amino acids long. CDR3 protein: CASSRRQGQTYEQYF. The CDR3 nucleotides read TGTGCCAGCAGCCGACGACAGGGACAGACCTACGAGCAGTACTTC.

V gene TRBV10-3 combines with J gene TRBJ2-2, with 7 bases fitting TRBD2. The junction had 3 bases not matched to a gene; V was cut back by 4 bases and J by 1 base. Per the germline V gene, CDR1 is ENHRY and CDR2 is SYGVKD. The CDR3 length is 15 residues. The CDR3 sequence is CAISAQRGNTGELFF. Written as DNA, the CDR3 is TGTGCCATCAGTGCCCAGCGGGGGAACACCGGGGAGCTGTTTTTT.

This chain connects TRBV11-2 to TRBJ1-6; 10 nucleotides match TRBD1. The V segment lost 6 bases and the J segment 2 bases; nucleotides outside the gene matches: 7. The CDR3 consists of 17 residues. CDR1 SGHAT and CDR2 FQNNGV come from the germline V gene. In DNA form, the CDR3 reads TGTGCCAGCAGTTACCCGGGACAGGGGACCTATAATTCACCCCTCCACTTT. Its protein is CASSYPGQGTYNSPLHF.

CDR3 sequence reads: CASSFTGDPSKNIQYF. The CDR3 bases are TGCGCCAGCAGCTTTACAGGGGATCCCTCCAAAAACATTCAGTACTTC. The chain recombines TRBV5-1 with TRBJ2-4, with TRBD1 matching 7 bases. Germline trimming cut 2 bases from V and 2 bases from J; bases unmatched to any gene: 7. Germline CDR1 is SGHRS and CDR2 is YFSETQ. The CDR3 totals 16 residues.